This T cell receptor (beta chain) comes out of a study of T cell repertoires in cytomegalovirus infection. Trimming took 3 bases from V and 6 from J; bases not matched to a gene: 17. CDR3 length: 18 residues. CDR1 and CDR2 from the germline V gene are SGHDN and FVKESK. MiXCR was run by TCRdb on the reads, yielding one entry per CDR3 protein. Here the sample spans around 130,000 distinct CDR3 sequences, roughly 8.2% being singletons. Material: PBMCs. The clonotype was recovered from a human donor in good health (CMV status not recorded). Some clones in this sample may be carry-over from other donors' samples. The chain has TRBV14 and TRBJ2-7; the match to TRBD1 covers 10 bases. DNA for the CDR3: TGTGCCAGCAGCCAGAGGGGACAGGGGACAATAAAAGGGGGCGAGCAGTACTTC. Amino acid sequence: CASSQRGQGTIKGGEQYF.